The rows below give T cell receptor beta chains drawn from one sample of a study of HIV-infected children after antiretroviral therapy interruption. One entry per CDR3 protein, called by TCRdb with MiXCR from the 3' RACE reads. The repertoire holds several thousand distinct CDR3 sequences, with about 4.4% as singletons. The sequencing here drew on CD45RO+ CD8+ T cells from PBMCs, pooled from several time points, taken from a donor given antiretroviral therapy, either interrupted or continuous. Receptor source: a pool of human donors with HIV. The conserved cysteine and the conserved F or W are not part of the CDR3 here. The order of the fields is D gene, V gene, J gene, CDR3 protein. D genes are given only for firm matches.

D gene: TRBD2
V gene: TRBV6-4
J gene: TRBJ2-3
CDR3 protein: ASSERGGTDTQY

D gene: .
V gene: TRBV5-1
J gene: TRBJ2-3
CDR3 protein: ASRWGGEDTQY

D gene: .
V gene: TRBV6-5
J gene: TRBJ2-7
CDR3 protein: ASSDVSYEQY

D gene: TRBD2
V gene: TRBV6-4
J gene: TRBJ2-3
CDR3 protein: ASSDSSGGVDSQY

D gene: .
V gene: TRBV6-5
J gene: TRBJ2-3
CDR3 protein: ASSYSGQRTDTQY

D gene: TRBD1
V gene: TRBV20-1
J gene: TRBJ2-7
CDR3 protein: SARGDREVYEQY

D gene: TRBD1
V gene: TRBV23-1
J gene: TRBJ1-5
CDR3 protein: ASSQVSDRASNQPQH

D gene: .
V gene: TRBV20-1
J gene: TRBJ2-3
CDR3 protein: SADLGDGDTDTQY

D gene: TRBD2
V gene: TRBV25-1
J gene: TRBJ2-1
CDR3 protein: ASSLAGDYNEQF

D gene: TRBD2
V gene: TRBV2
J gene: TRBJ2-1
CDR3 protein: ASSLAGGLYNEQF

D gene: .
V gene: TRBV12-3/TRBV12-4
J gene: TRBJ2-6
CDR3 protein: ASSFSGPGANVLT

D gene: .
V gene: TRBV6-6
J gene: TRBJ2-2
CDR3 protein: ASREGVDTGELF

D gene: .
V gene: TRBV15
J gene: TRBJ2-5
CDR3 protein: ATSRDSGRGRRETQY

D gene: TRBD1
V gene: TRBV10-3
J gene: TRBJ2-2
CDR3 protein: AISPGQGTGELF

D gene: .
V gene: TRBV10-3
J gene: TRBJ2-3
CDR3 protein: AISEMGRPTPPAGTDTQY

D gene: TRBD1
V gene: TRBV10-1
J gene: TRBJ2-7
CDR3 protein: ASSERGRDEQY

D gene: .
V gene: TRBV2
J gene: TRBJ2-6
CDR3 protein: ASRGGLRNGESGANVLT

D gene: .
V gene: TRBV12-3/TRBV12-4
J gene: TRBJ1-1
CDR3 protein: ASTSFIGGSEAF

D gene: TRBD2
V gene: TRBV6-4
J gene: TRBJ2-3
CDR3 protein: ASSEGLAGTDTQY

D gene: .
V gene: TRBV29-1
J gene: TRBJ2-3
CDR3 protein: SVEGTLGLGGTDTQY

D gene: .
V gene: TRBV15
J gene: TRBJ2-1
CDR3 protein: ATSTQYGTNEQF

D gene: .
V gene: TRBV11-2
J gene: TRBJ1-1
CDR3 protein: ASSSGADEAF

D gene: .
V gene: TRBV27
J gene: TRBJ1-5
CDR3 protein: ASSPTTRNQPQH

D gene: TRBD1
V gene: TRBV20-1
J gene: TRBJ1-1
CDR3 protein: SAHLQGANTEAF

D gene: .
V gene: TRBV12-2
J gene: TRBJ2-7
CDR3 protein: ASRLVDRAEGHEQY

D gene: TRBD1
V gene: TRBV20-1
J gene: TRBJ1-4
CDR3 protein: SAPAGTGYNEKLF

D gene: .
V gene: TRBV12-3/TRBV12-4
J gene: TRBJ1-1
CDR3 protein: ASSFGNTEAF

D gene: .
V gene: TRBV10-3
J gene: TRBJ2-3
CDR3 protein: AISDRLVTDTQY

D gene: .
V gene: TRBV20-1
J gene: TRBJ2-4
CDR3 protein: SAPIPGDLKNIQY

D gene: .
V gene: TRBV23-1
J gene: TRBJ2-5
CDR3 protein: ASSQIGREQETQY

D gene: TRBD1
V gene: TRBV29-1
J gene: TRBJ1-1
CDR3 protein: SVEGRGTTEAF

D gene: TRBD1
V gene: TRBV3-1
J gene: TRBJ2-5
CDR3 protein: ASSQVKLGGEETQY

D gene: .
V gene: TRBV7-6
J gene: TRBJ2-2
CDR3 protein: ASSWQGNTGELF

D gene: TRBD2
V gene: TRBV20-1
J gene: TRBJ2-5
CDR3 protein: SARGLAGGLETQY

D gene: .
V gene: TRBV5-1
J gene: TRBJ1-3
CDR3 protein: ASSLDFSRGNTIY

D gene: TRBD1
V gene: TRBV4-1
J gene: TRBJ2-5
CDR3 protein: ASSQDPDRGETQY

D gene: .
V gene: TRBV9
J gene: TRBJ1-3
CDR3 protein: ASSVVPFKEGNTIY

D gene: .
V gene: TRBV27
J gene: TRBJ2-3
CDR3 protein: ASSFTVADTQY

D gene: .
V gene: TRBV7-8
J gene: TRBJ2-7
CDR3 protein: ASSLPPFDEQY

D gene: TRBD1
V gene: TRBV29-1
J gene: TRBJ1-5
CDR3 protein: SAGGSNQPQH

D gene: .
V gene: TRBV7-8
J gene: TRBJ2-1
CDR3 protein: ASSITSGSKYNEQF

D gene: .
V gene: TRBV5-4
J gene: TRBJ2-5
CDR3 protein: ASRPGPDEETQY

D gene: .
V gene: TRBV5-1
J gene: TRBJ1-1
CDR3 protein: ASSPLGVNTEAF

D gene: .
V gene: TRBV21-1
J gene: TRBJ2-7
CDR3 protein: ASSKLLAGGPYEQY

D gene: TRBD1
V gene: TRBV3-1
J gene: TRBJ2-1
CDR3 protein: ASSQDATLTGGRANEQF

D gene: TRBD1
V gene: TRBV9
J gene: TRBJ1-2
CDR3 protein: ASSVTGGRDGYT